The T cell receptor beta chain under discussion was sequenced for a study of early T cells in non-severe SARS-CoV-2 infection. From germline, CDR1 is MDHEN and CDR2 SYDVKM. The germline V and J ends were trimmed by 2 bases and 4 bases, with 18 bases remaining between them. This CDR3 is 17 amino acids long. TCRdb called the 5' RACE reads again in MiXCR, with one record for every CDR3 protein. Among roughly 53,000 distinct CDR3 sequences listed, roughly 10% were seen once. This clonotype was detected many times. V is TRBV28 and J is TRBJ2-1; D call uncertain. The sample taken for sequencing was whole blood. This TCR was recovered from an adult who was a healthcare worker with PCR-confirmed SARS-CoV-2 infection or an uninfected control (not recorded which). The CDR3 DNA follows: TGTGCCAGCAGTTTAAATAAGGCGGAAACGCCATACAATGAGCAGTTCTTC. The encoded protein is CASSLNKAETPYNEQFF.